The 6 T cell receptor beta chains in this list originate from one sample, sequenced in a study of human T cells and chemical hapten exposure. Time point given: pre-sensitization, week 0. Treatment meaning: therapeutic diphenylcyclopropenone sensitization with weekly scalp DPC. Each CDR3 protein gets one entry after TCRdb re-called the RACE reads with MiXCR. Seen here are about 290,000 distinct CDR3 sequences, roughly 7.4% observed once, and the top ten hold more than 1%. Sequencing used whole blood, obtained in connection with sensitization to the hapten diphenylcyclopropenone (DPC). Receptor source: a man between 18 and 29 years old with alopecia areata. Some clones in this sample may be carry-over from other donors' samples.

This clonotype turned up a few times. In DNA, the CDR3 is TGTGCCAGCCTAGGGGGTTTCTACGAGCAGTACGTC. Encoded protein: CASLGGFYEQYV. The chain links TRBV2 to TRBJ2-7, with D tentatively TRBD1 (6 bases). The CDR3 runs to 12 residues. The germline V gene has CDR1 SNHLY and CDR2 FYNNEI. The germline V and J ends were trimmed by 8 bases and 3 bases, with 11 bases remaining between them.

The chain carries TRBV6-2 or TRBV6-3 and TRBJ2-5, with 7 nucleotides matching TRBD1. Trimming removed 5 bases from V and 3 bases from J; junction bases left unmatched: 9. From germline, CDR1 is MNHEY and CDR2 SVGEGT. The CDR3 contains 15 residues. CDR3 sequence reads: CASSPPFTGEETQYF. The CDR3 coding sequence is TGTGCCAGCAGTCCACCTTTTACAGGGGAAGAGACCCAGTACTTC.

This clonotype occurred many times. The genes are TRBV7-8 and TRBJ2-3; no reliable D call. The length of the CDR3 is 12 residues. With 1 base removed from V and 5 bases from J, the gap between germline ends came to 4 bases. CDR1 SGHVS and CDR2 FQNEAQ come from the germline V gene. Written as DNA, the CDR3 is TGTGCCAGCAGCTTAGAGGAAGATACGCAGTATTTT. Translating gives CASSLEEDTQYF. Complete variable domain (other parts from reference TRBV7-8 and TRBJ2-3): GAGVSQSPRYKVAKRGQDVALRCDPISGHVSLFWYQQALGQGPEFLTYFQNEAQLDKSGLPSDRFFAERPEGSVSTLKIQRTQQEDSAVYLCASSLEEDTQYFGPGTRLTVL.

This clonotype occurred many times. This chain uses TRBV4-1 with TRBJ2-5; TRBD2 agrees at 9 bases. CDR1 is MGHRA and CDR2 is YSYEKL in the germline V gene. V was clipped by 4 bases and J by 2 bases; unmatched bases: 5. The CDR3 runs to 15 residues. The CDR3 loop is CASSPGTSMQETQYF. The CDR3 region has the DNA TGCGCCAGCAGCCCGGGGACTAGCATGCAAGAGACCCAGTACTTC.

Only a few counts were recorded for this clonotype. V gene TRBV10-3 combines with J gene TRBJ2-3; D gene ambiguous. The CDR3 is 11 residues long. Trimming took off 10 bases at V and 3 bases at J, with 8 bases between the two ends. Germline CDR1 ENHRY, CDR2 SYGVKD. The CDR3 region is CATLETDTQYF. The CDR3 DNA reads TGTGCCACCCTAGAAACAGATACGCAGTATTTT.

This clonotype appeared a few times. This chain connects TRBV5-1 to TRBJ2-7; tentatively, D is TRBD1 (6 bases). V lost 6 bases and J lost 2, with 15 bases in between. The CDR3 totals 14 residues. CDR1 is SGHRS, CDR2 YFSETQ, per germline. CDR3 DNA sequence: TGCGCCAGCAAGTCTGGGACAACCACCTACGAGCAGTACTTC. Residues: CASKSGTTTYEQYF.